Listed here is a single T cell receptor beta chain. This clonotype was counted ten times or more. Its recognized antigen is unknown. Base qualities are not recorded, but no much larger clone differs from it by a single base. The CDR3 goes from the cysteine to the phenylalanine over 17 residues. The entry retains the CDR3 DNA only, 51 bases that are in frame from base 1. V lost 3 bases and J lost 5 bases; the stretch between them is 25 bases long. The germline V gene (reference sequence) specifies DFQATT as CDR1 and SNEGSKA as CDR2. cDNA was synthesized by template-switch 5'RACE using a primer carrying a 10-nucleotide random unique molecular identifier by which each TCR transcript was tagged. Every sequencing run yielded over 200 million TCR-beta sequences covering 15-18 subjects. Total RNA was extracted with the RNeasy kit. TCR-beta VDJ regions were amplified with primers for the TCR constant region and the 5'RACE anchor, using the KAPA Real-time Library Amplification kit. Sample indexes and Illumina adaptors were added in a first PCR, and a second PCR then increased library yield. After Ampure bead purification, the roughly 650 bp TCR product was size-selected on a 2% E-gel SizeSelection system. Before pooling, library quality was assessed on a Bioanalyzer, concentration was determined with Qubit, and library quantification was performed with the Kapa Library Quantification kit. An Illumina HiSeq 2500 sequenced the libraries paired-end 2 x 150 bp. To increase sequence diversity, roughly 23-30% phiX was spiked into each library pool. In the source study's methods: Quality-filtered reads were processed with the UMI-based MiGEC pipeline, which removed over 75% of raw TCR sequences during error correction. IMGT germline references were used for aligning VDJ genes, and each clonotype was defined as a unique CDR3 amino acid sequence together with its V-J genes. Clonal expansion, Shannon diversity and CDR3 relatedness were evaluated with VDJtools (CalcPairwiseDistances, ClusterSamples), while phylogenetic trees were built in CLCbio workbench. A clone was classed as expanded if it had 8 or more unique UMIs, a cutoff based on coefficient-of-variation modelling across technical triplicates. The public reads were reprocessed in TCRdb via fastp at Q25 and MiXCR, keeping in-frame beta chains. For every CDR3 protein sequence, its rows merge into one entry that carries the most common genes and DNA. TCRdb's processing, not the study's, gives the V and J calls here. Within this sample are roughly 46,000 distinct CDR3 sequences, with less than 2% of them counted one time only. The ten largest clones represent around 2% of the sample.

The sample is drawn from a study of neurological immune-mediated disorders (dated by TCRdb to the late 2010s). About the study as a whole: Among the 35 or so multiple sclerosis patients, approximately 30 had relapsing-remitting MS and 3 had secondary progressive MS. The cohort included approximately 68 subjects: some 15 with HAM/TSP, about 34 with multiple sclerosis, and 20 healthy controls. Alongside PBMC samples, the set of approximately 100 TCR-beta libraries contained longitudinal samples, technical triplicates, and paired CD4+ and CD8+ T-cell subsets that had been sorted. The study compared peripheral blood TCR-beta repertoires of HTLV-I-associated myelopathy (HAM/TSP) patients, multiple sclerosis patients and healthy controls using UMI-based sequencing.

For the unsorted PBMC libraries, 2 million PBMCs were stored in RNAlater at -80 degrees C until RNA extraction and were used to generate the libraries. The multiple sclerosis patients were enrolled in a US clinical protocol that evaluated disease progression with magnetic resonance imaging. PBMCs were separated from peripheral blood using Ficoll-Hypaque density gradient centrifugation and then cryopreserved in liquid nitrogen. What the work shows at the level of the full study, not this receptor alone: No association of the MS cluster with clinical or MRI features was observed, and the need for larger cohorts was stated by the authors. Phylogenetic analysis grouped repertoires from 18 of 34 MS patients into a cluster of related CDR3 sequences, suggesting a possible repertoire-level signature. Across subjects, expanded clones never shared an identical CDR3 amino acid sequence, which suggests that the TCR-beta repertoires in every group were private. TCR clonal expansion was highest in HAM/TSP patients and lowest in MS patients, with MS patients falling below even healthy controls.

This sequence originates from a middle-aged woman with multiple sclerosis. Sample: PBMCs. Rearrangement joined TRBV20-1 to TRBJ1-1; the best D guess is TRBD1, with 5 bases matching. The CDR3 reads CSARPQGGLFKLTEAFF. Here is the DNA: TGCAGTGCTAGGCCTCAGGGAGGTTTATTTAAGTTGACTGAAGCTTTCTTT.